The 29 T cell receptor beta chains reported below all come from one sample, sequenced in a study of CD8+CD57+ T cells in acquired aplastic anemia. Sequenced patients had shown CD8+CD57+ cell expansion by flow cytometry. TCR beta VDJ combinations and CDR3 sequences were profiled from genomic DNA. TCRdb analysed the reads with MiXCR anew, one entry per CDR3 protein. The sample has about 220,000 distinct CDR3 sequences; around 45% are singletons. Sequenced input: sorted CD4+, CD8+, or CD8+CD57+ T cells (not recorded which) from PBMCs. The receptor source for this set is a human donor with aplastic anemia.

The V and J genes are TRBV10-3 and TRBJ2-1; the D gene is possibly TRBD2 (7 bases). The germline V and J ends were trimmed by 2 bases and 6 bases, with 8 bases remaining between them. Germline V gene data show CDR1 as ENHRY and CDR2 as SYGVKD. The CDR3 loop spans 13 amino acids. CDR3 in amino acids: CAISEGGANEQFF. Here the CDR3 DNA reads TGTGCCATCAGTGAGGGGGGGGCCAATGAGCAGTTCTTC.

This clonotype has ten or more counts. This chain connects TRBV7-6 to TRBJ2-7; 8 nucleotides match TRBD1. The CDR3 has 15 residues. V was clipped by 1 base and J by 5 bases; unmatched bases: 7. The V gene's germline CDR1 is SGHVS and CDR2 FNYEAQ. The CDR3 reads CASSLVGRGQDEQYF. Written as DNA, the CDR3 is TGTGCCAGCAGCTTAGTTGGCAGGGGGCAGGACGAGCAGTACTTC.

The J gene is TRBJ2-5, the V gene TRBV27; 12 bases are shared with TRBD2. V dropped 5 bases and J dropped 5; count of bases not matched to a gene: 9. In germline, CDR1 is MNHEY, CDR2 SMNVEV (reference sequence). This CDR3 has 16 residues. DNA for the CDR3: TGTGCCAGCAGTCCCGCGGGACTAGCGGGCGGGGAGACCCAGTACTTC. Translated, it gives CASSPAGLAGGETQYF.

In its sample, this clonotype was seen many times. The chain couples TRBV5-8 to TRBJ2-7, with 8 bases identical to TRBD1. The CDR3 sequence is 15 residues long. Germline CDR1 is SGHTS and CDR2 is YDEGEE. J was trimmed by 7 bases and V by 4 bases; bases with no gene match: 13. The CDR3: CASSKGTGPSLEQYF. The CDR3 nucleotides read TGTGCCAGCAGCAAGGGGACAGGTCCCTCCCTGGAGCAGTACTTC.

V and J are TRBV7-2 and TRBJ1-6; tentative D call: TRBD1 (5 bases). The CDR3 sequence is 15 residues long. Per germline, CDR1 SGHTA and CDR2 FQGNSA. Trimming took 8 bases from V and 3 from J, leaving 14 bases between them. For the CDR3, the DNA is TGTGCCAGCCTCACAGGAGGCGGCTATAATTCACCCCTCCACTTT. This sequence encodes CASLTGGGYNSPLHF. Full variable domain (rest looked up from reference TRBV7-2 and TRBJ1-6): GAGVSQSPSNKVTEKGKDVELRCDPISGHTALYWYRQSLGQGLEFLIYFQGNSAPDKSGLPSDRFSAERTGGSVSTLTIQRTQQEDSAVYLCASLTGGGYNSPLHFGNGTRLTVT.

About this clonotype: A much bigger clone sits one base away, suggesting this may be a read error. This chain uses TRBV6-1 with TRBJ2-3; the D is unclear. The CDR3 sequence is 11 residues long. Germline CDR1 and CDR2: MNHNS and SASEGT. Trimming took off 5 bases at V and 6 bases at J, with 6 bases between the two ends. The CDR3 spells CASSYCDTQYF. The CDR3 DNA reads TGTGCCAGCAGTTACTGTGATACGCAGTATTTT.

This sequence joins TRBV7-6 and TRBJ2-7, with TRBD2 matching over 10 bases. This CDR3 region has 16 residues. Germline V gene data show CDR1 as SGHVS and CDR2 as FNYEAQ. Losses at the gene ends were 1 base for V and 4 bases for J; bases not matched to a gene: 7. CDR3 nucleotides: TGTGCCAGCAGCTTAGGGGCTAGCGGGGGTCCTTACGAGCAGTACTTC. It is translated as CASSLGASGGPYEQYF. The complete variable domain, with remaining parts taken from reference TRBV7-6 and TRBJ2-7, reads GAGVSQSPRYKVTKRGQDVALRCDPISGHVSLYWYRQALGQGPEFLTYFNYEAQQDKSGLPNDRFSAERPEGSISTLTIQRTEQRDSAMYRCASSLGASGGPYEQYFGPGTRLTVT.

This clonotype appeared many times. J is TRBJ2-1 and V is TRBV20-1; 10 nucleotides match TRBD2. This CDR3 region has 18 residues. The germline V gene has CDR1 DFQATT and CDR2 SNEGSKA (reference sequence). After removal of 6 bases from V and 7 bases from J, the junction contained 21 bases not matched to a gene. The CDR3 spells CSATVGAGGPWGGNEQFF. The CDR3 DNA is TGCAGTGCGACCGTCGGAGCGGGAGGGCCTTGGGGAGGAAATGAGCAGTTCTTC.

This clonotype is a singleton in its sample. This sequence may be a read error, since a much larger clone differs from it by one base. This sequence joins TRBV2 and TRBJ1-2; TRBD1 aligns across 9 bases. J gave up 2 bases and V 3 bases, and 1 base lay outside the gene matches. The CDR3 runs 14 residues. Germline V lookup: CDR1 SNHLY, CDR2 FYNNEI. This CDR3 is CASSEGTGNYGYTF. Written as DNA, the CDR3 is TGTGCCAGCAGTGAGGGGACAGGGAACTATGGCTACACCTTC.

This clonotype was seen a handful of times. The CDR3 sequence is CASSQEGQGNNSPLHF. The CDR3, as DNA: TGCGCCAGCAGCCAAGAAGGTCAGGGGAATAATTCACCCCTCCACTTT. The chain combines TRBV4-1 with TRBJ1-6; possible D gene TRBD1, 6 bases. Trimming removed 0 bases from V and 5 bases from J, with 11 bases in between. This CDR3 is built from 16 residues. CDR1 and CDR2 (germline): MGHRA, YSYEKL.

This chain connects TRBV24-1 to TRBJ2-7; D is uncertain. The CDR3 consists of 15 residues. CDR1 and CDR2 from the germline V gene are KGHDR and SFDVKD. The ends were cut back, 7 bases at V and 2 bases at J, with 17 bases in the middle. The CDR3 bases are TGTGCCACCAGATATTCCACGGCGGATACCTACGAGCAGTACTTC. Its protein product is CATRYSTADTYEQYF.

This clonotype occurred many times. The V call is TRBV9, the J call TRBJ2-1, with TRBD2 matching 9 bases. The CDR3 covers 13 residues. Germline V lookup: CDR1 SGDLS, CDR2 YYNGEE. The J segment lost 9 bases and the V segment lost 3 bases, leaving 4 bases of the junction unmatched. The CDR3 here is CASSAGLATEQFF. The CDR3, as DNA: TGTGCCAGCAGCGCGGGACTAGCAACTGAGCAGTTCTTC. Using reference TRBV9 and TRBJ2-1 for the parts outside the CDR3, the full variable domain is DSGVTQTPKHLITATGQRVTLRCSPRSGDLSVYWYQQSLDQGLQFLIQYYNGEERAKGNILERFSAQQFPDLHSELNLSSLELGDSALYFCASSAGLATEQFFGPGTRLTVL.

This rearrangement joins TRBV9 to TRBJ1-4; tentatively, D is TRBD1 (5 bases). The CDR3 has 24 residues. The V end was cut by 1 base, the J end by 8 bases, with 42 bases between. Germline lookup yields CDR1 SGDLS and CDR2 YYNGEE. As DNA, the CDR3 is TGTGCCAGCAGCGTATCGGGCTGGGGCCCCCTAAACCATAAGCTGCTGGCACAGAGAGAAAAACTGTTTTTT. As protein: CASSVSGWGPLNHKLLAQREKLFF.

This rearrangement joins TRBV15 to TRBJ1-6, with TRBD1 identical over 8 bases. Per germline, CDR1 LNHNV and CDR2 YYDKDF (reference sequence). The J segment lost 6 bases and the V segment lost 0 bases, leaving 7 bases of the junction unmatched. The CDR3 is made up of 17 amino acids. CDR3 loop: CATSRDTRTGLNSPLHF. In DNA, the CDR3 is TGTGCCACCAGCAGAGACACACGGACAGGGCTTAATTCACCCCTCCACTTT.

The chain carries TRBV7-9 and TRBJ1-1; no clear D gene. V was clipped by 1 base and J by 6 bases, with 9 bases between them. The germline CDR1 and CDR2 sequences are SEHNR and FQNEAQ (reference sequence). The CDR3 covers 13 residues. CDR3 DNA: TGTGCCAGCAGCTTAGAAGACCAGCCTGAAGCTTTCTTT. The encoded protein is CASSLEDQPEAFF.

This chain connects TRBV10-3 to TRBJ1-1; no clear D. The V and J ends lost 9 bases and 1 base respectively, with 6 bases between them. Germline V gives CDR1 ENHRY, CDR2 SYGVKD. This CDR3 is built from 11 residues. In DNA, the CDR3 is TGTGCCATTTCAGGGAACACTGAAGCTTTCTTT. Translating it yields CAISGNTEAFF.

This chain's CDR3 is CATSDYTGTGIAYEHF. CDR3 DNA sequence: TGTGCCACCAGTGATTACACCGGGACAGGGATAGCCTACGAGCATTTT. The chain is built from TRBV24-1 and TRBJ1-5; 9 nucleotides match TRBD1. Trimming removed 2 bases from V and 14 bases from J; junction bases left unmatched: 15. Germline values: CDR1 KGHDR, CDR2 SFDVKD. There are 16 residues in the CDR3.

The genes are TRBV24-1 and TRBJ1-5; TRBD1 agrees at 9 bases. V lost 6 bases and J lost 5; bases outside the gene matches: 10. Germline V gives CDR1 KGHDR, CDR2 SFDVKD. The CDR3 loop spans 16 amino acids. The CDR3 DNA is TGTGCCACCAGTCCCGGGACAGGGACGGGGTATCAGCCCCAGCATTTT. Its protein product is CATSPGTGTGYQPQHF.

This clonotype was seen many times. The V gene is TRBV12-3 or TRBV12-4, the J gene TRBJ1-6, with D hard to call. This CDR3 contains 13 residues. Trimming took 4 bases from V and 2 from J, leaving 3 bases between them. The CDR3 loop is CASSSPYNSPLHF. DNA of the CDR3: TGTGCCAGCAGTTCCCCCTATAATTCACCCCTCCACTTT.

The chain joins TRBV7-2 to TRBJ1-3; D gene unclear. V was pared by 1 base and J by 7 bases, with 8 bases between. This CDR3 has 13 residues. Germline lookup yields CDR1 SGHTA and CDR2 FQGNSA. As DNA, the CDR3 is TGTGCCAGCAGCTTAGAAGATCGCAACACCATATATTTT. Translation: CASSLEDRNTIYF.

This sequence joins TRBV7-6 and TRBJ2-7, with D tentatively TRBD1 or TRBD2 (6 bases each). CDR1 and CDR2 (germline): SGHVS, FNYEAQ. The CDR3 length is 14 residues. V was pared by 1 base and J by 7 bases, with 14 bases between. CDR3 in DNA: TGTGCCAGCAGCTTAGTGTCGGGGGCTGAAGAGCAGTACTTC. This sequence encodes CASSLVSGAEEQYF.

Here the CDR3 reads CASSDPGAGEKLFF. CDR3 coding DNA: TGTGCCAGCAGTGACCCAGGGGCGGGTGAAAAACTGTTTTTT. V gene TRBV2 combines with J gene TRBJ1-4, with D possibly being TRBD1 (6 bases). Germline CDR1 and CDR2: SNHLY and FYNNEI. Trimming took off 3 bases at V and 7 bases at J, with 12 bases between the two ends. The CDR3 loop spans 14 amino acids. Based on the CDR3 plus reference TRBV2 and TRBJ1-4, the full variable domain is EPEVTQTPSHQVTQMGQEVILRCVPISNHLYFYWYRQILGQKVEFLVSFYNNEISEKSEIFDDQFSVERPDGSNFTLKIRSTKLEDSAMYFCASSDPGAGEKLFFGSGTQLSVL.

The V call is TRBV27, the J call TRBJ2-1; no definite D call. The CDR3 loop spans 13 amino acids. Trimming shortened V by 2 bases and J by 6 bases, and 8 bases separated the two germline ends. CDR1 and CDR2 (germline): MNHEY, SMNVEV (reference sequence). The CDR3, as DNA: TGTGCCAGCAGTTTAATCGATGCCAATGAGCAGTTCTTC. Protein product: CASSLIDANEQFF.

At least ten counts were recorded for this clonotype. This rearrangement joins TRBV6-2 or TRBV6-3 to TRBJ2-3, with D tentatively TRBD2 (5 bases). Germline loops: CDR1 MNHEY, CDR2 SVGEGT. The CDR3 length is 12 residues. The V and J ends lost 5 bases and 4 bases respectively, with 7 bases between them. The CDR3, as DNA: TGTGCCAGCAGTGCCGGGGCAGATACGCAGTATTTT. This translates into CASSAGADTQYF.

The chain uses TRBV15 and TRBJ1-2; D is unclear. The V end lost 0 bases, the J end lost 7 bases, and 15 bases lay between the germline ends. This CDR3 spans 15 amino acids. From germline, CDR1 is LNHNV and CDR2 YYDKDF (reference sequence). The CDR3 loop reads CATSRDLEAVGGYTF. For the CDR3, the DNA is TGTGCCACCAGCAGAGATCTAGAGGCGGTTGGTGGCTACACCTTC. Full variable domain (missing parts from reference TRBV15 and TRBJ1-2): DAMVIQNPRYQVTQFGKPVTLSCSQTLNHNVMYWYQQKSSQAPKLLFHYYDKDFNNEADTPDNFQSRRPNTSFCFLDIRSPGLGDTAMYLCATSRDLEAVGGYTFGSGTRLTVV.

This clonotype has just a few counts. CDR3: CATSRDRGGGYTGELFF. The DNA for the CDR3 is TGTGCCACCAGCAGAGATCGGGGAGGGGGCTACACCGGGGAGCTGTTTTTT. The rearrangement links TRBV15 to TRBJ2-2, with D perhaps assigned TRBD1 or TRBD2 (7 bases each). The CDR3 has 17 residues. Per the germline V gene, CDR1 is LNHNV and CDR2 is YYDKDF (reference sequence). V lost 0 bases and J lost 3, with 14 bases in between.

V and J are TRBV14 and TRBJ1-6, with no clear D. The V gene lost 0 bases and the J gene lost 10 bases, with 16 bases spanning the gap. The CDR3 runs 16 residues. Per germline, CDR1 SGHDN and CDR2 FVKESK. CDR3 region: CASSQESDKGPSPLHF. CDR3 nucleotides: TGTGCCAGCAGCCAAGAGTCCGACAAAGGGCCCTCACCCCTCCACTTT.

The chain uses TRBV20-1 and TRBJ1-4, with 7 bases identical to TRBD1. The germline CDR1 and CDR2 sequences are DFQATT and SNEGSKA (reference sequence). With 6 bases clipped from V and 2 bases from J, the junction kept 3 bases outside the gene matches. CDR3 length: 13 amino acids. CDR3: CSALGQTNEKLFF. CDR3 DNA sequence: TGCAGTGCCCTGGGACAGACTAATGAAAAACTGTTTTTT.

The chain couples TRBV4-1 to TRBJ2-1; unclear D gene. V lost 5 bases to trimming and J lost 2 bases, with 4 bases between them. Looked up from germline, CDR1 is MGHRA and CDR2 is YSYEKL. The CDR3 is 12 amino acids. For the CDR3, the DNA is TGCGCCAGCAGCATAGCCTACAATGAGCAGTTCTTC. Residues: CASSIAYNEQFF.